This TCR beta chain was sequenced in a study of T cell repertoires in cytomegalovirus infection. At the level of the study: Public TCR beta signatures were indicative of both CMV infection and a matching HLA type.

TCRdb redid the calling of the reads with MiXCR, one entry per CDR3 protein. The repertoire holds 270,000 or so distinct CDR3 sequences, with around 15% as singletons. Whole-study findings and limits: Within the response measured ex vivo, HLA-C-restricted CMV-specific TCR beta clonotypes were dominant. Carriage of CMV together with the relevant HLA was identifiable through cumulative public TCR beta family frequency.

CDR1 and CDR2 from the germline V gene are MGHRA and YSYEKL. The CDR3 loop spans 14 amino acids. Trimming shortened V by 4 bases and J by 0 bases, and 10 bases separated the two germline ends. For this clonotype: Its antigen is unknown.

The clonotype comes from a human donor in good health (CMV status not recorded). Some clones in this sample may be carry-over from other donors' samples. V usage is TRBV4-1 and J usage is TRBJ2-7; D ambiguous. Sequenced material: CD8+ T cells from PBMCs. The CDR3, as DNA: TGCGCCAGCAGCCCTACAGTGAGCTCCTACGAGCAGTACTTC. Translation gives CASSPTVSSYEQYF.